The next 29 T cell receptor beta chains were all read from a single sample in a study of Graves' ophthalmopathy and Graves' hyperthyroidism. Amplification of the TCR beta CDR3 regions used RNA transcripts (as template). RT-PCR in the first round used HTBI primers; a second-round multiplex PCR followed. TCRdb re-called the multiplex PCR reads through MiXCR, storing one row per CDR3 protein. The sample shows almost 750,000 distinct CDR3 sequences, roughly 41% of them seen only once. What was sequenced was peripheral blood. The receptors originated from an adult man with Graves' ophthalmopathy.

This chain connects TRBV2 to TRBJ2-5, with TRBD1 as a possible D gene (6 bases). V was clipped by 3 bases and J by 8 bases, with 19 bases between them. The CDR3 has 15 residues. Germline CDR1 reads SNHLY; CDR2 reads FYNNEI. CDR3 nucleotide sequence: TGTGCCAGCAGTGATCAAGGCCGGGACACAGGAACCCAGTACTTC. This sequence encodes CASSDQGRDTGTQYF.

This chain connects TRBV19 to TRBJ1-1; no clear D gene. This CDR3 region has 13 residues. Germline CDR1 is LNHDA and CDR2 is SQIVND (reference sequence). V lost 0 bases, J lost 10 bases, and 12 bases lay in between. In DNA, the CDR3 is TGTGCCAGTAGTATAGAGGCAGAAGGAAGAGCTTTCTTT. Translating gives CASSIEAEGRAFF.

This clonotype appeared many times. This chain connects TRBV14 to TRBJ1-2; tentative D call: TRBD1 (6 bases). This CDR3 has 14 amino acids. Germline CDR1 and CDR2: SGHDN and FVKESK. Trimming took off 3 bases at V and 5 bases at J, with 13 bases between the two ends. The CDR3 bases are TGTGCCAGCAGCCACGGAGGGGGGGCGTATGGCTACACCTTC. This codes for CASSHGGGAYGYTF.

Worth noting for this clonotype: A single base separates this from a much larger clone, so it may be a read error. CDR3 sequence reads: CASNQWGPSATQYF. The CDR3 DNA reads TGTGCCAGCAACCAGTGGGGGCCTTCTGCGACCCAGTACTTC. The rearrangement links TRBV2 to TRBJ2-5, with D tentatively TRBD1 (6 bases). CDR1 is SNHLY, CDR2 FYNNEI, per germline. This CDR3 is 14 amino acids long. The germline V and J ends were trimmed by 7 bases and 7 bases, with 19 bases remaining between them. Combining the CDR3 with reference TRBV2 and TRBJ2-5 gives the whole variable domain EPEVTQTPSHQVTQMGQEVILRCVPISNHLYFYWYRQILGQKVEFLVSFYNNEISEKSEIFDDQFSVERPDGSNFTLKIRSTKLEDSAMYFCASNQWGPSATQYFGPGTRLLVL.

Concerning this clonotype itself: A much larger clone differs from this one at a single base, so this may be a read error. The CDR3 nucleotides are TGCAGTGTGGGTCGGGACAGCCGAGGCGAGCAGTACTTC. As protein: CSVGRDSRGEQYF. The rearrangement links TRBV20-1 to TRBJ2-7; TRBD1 agrees at 7 bases. In germline, CDR1 is DFQATT, CDR2 SNEGSKA (reference sequence). Losses at the gene ends were 7 bases for V and 6 bases for J; bases not matched to a gene: 12. This CDR3 contains 13 residues.

J is TRBJ1-6 and V is TRBV2; D is unresolved. Germline V lookup: CDR1 SNHLY, CDR2 FYNNEI. Trimming took off 4 bases at V and 14 bases at J, with 9 bases between the two ends. This CDR3 region has 11 residues. CDR3 loop: CASSVGETLHF. The CDR3, as DNA: TGTGCCAGCAGTGTCGGGGAGACCCTCCACTTT.

This clonotype was recorded at least ten times. The genes are TRBV2 and TRBJ1-4, with TRBD1 as a possible D gene (6 bases). This CDR3 region has 15 residues. V was pared by 5 bases and J by 5 bases, with 15 bases between. Germline V gives CDR1 SNHLY, CDR2 FYNNEI. For the CDR3, the DNA is TGTGCCAGCAGTCAAGAGACAGGATTCAATGAAAAACTGTTTTTT. Its translation: CASSQETGFNEKLFF.

This sequence joins TRBV10-3 and TRBJ2-7; D is perhaps TRBD1 (5 bases). Germline CDR1 is ENHRY and CDR2 is SYGVKD. The CDR3 runs to 13 residues. The V end was cut by 5 bases, the J end by 3 bases, with 11 bases between. CDR3 protein: CAISYRRGYEQYF. The CDR3 nucleotides are TGTGCCATCAGTTACAGGAGAGGCTACGAGCAGTACTTC.

The chain has TRBV10-3 and TRBJ2-7; weak D call: TRBD1 (5 bases). The CDR3 extends over 12 amino acids. Germline V CDR1 and CDR2: ENHRY, SYGVKD. The germline V and J ends were trimmed by 3 bases and 8 bases, with 11 bases remaining between them. This CDR3 is CAISDYRRKQYF. CDR3 coding DNA: TGTGCCATCAGTGATTACAGGCGAAAGCAGTACTTC.

In this sample, this clonotype turned up many times. V is TRBV5-1 and J is TRBJ1-2; D is possibly TRBD1 (5 bases). The CDR3 has 13 amino acids. V was clipped by 3 bases and J by 5 bases, with 11 bases between them. The germline V gene has CDR1 SGHRS and CDR2 YFSETQ. CDR3 in DNA: TGCGCCAGCAGCTGGATCGACAGATATGGCTACACCTTC. Translating gives CASSWIDRYGYTF.

V gene TRBV5-4 combines with J gene TRBJ2-2, with TRBD2 identical over 7 bases. The CDR3 contains 12 residues. CDR1 is SGHNT and CDR2 is YYREEE in the germline V gene (reference sequence). With V trimmed by 5 bases and J by 6 bases, 1 base remained unmatched. The CDR3: CASRLAAGELFF. The CDR3 DNA sequence: TGTGCCAGCAGGCTAGCGGCCGGGGAGCTGTTTTTT. Full variable domain (rest looked up from reference TRBV5-4 and TRBJ2-2): ETGVTQSPTHLIKTRGQQVTLRCSSQSGHNTVSWYQQALGQGPQFIFQYYREEENGRGNFPPRFSGLQFPNYSSELNVNALELDDSALYLCASRLAAGELFFGEGSRLTVL.

This chain connects TRBV25-1 to TRBJ2-7; D ambiguous. CDR3 length: 13 residues. V lost 5 bases and J lost 3, with 11 bases in between. From germline, CDR1 is MGHDK and CDR2 SYGVNS. The CDR3 protein is CASSFNGDYEQYF. The CDR3 DNA is TGTGCCAGCAGTTTTAACGGAGACTACGAGCAGTACTTC.

This clonotype was picked up many times. This chain uses TRBV29-1 with TRBJ2-7; D remains ambiguous. Between the trimmed V and J ends, which lost 8 bases and 1 base, there was a span of 12 bases. This CDR3 is built from 12 residues. The germline CDR1 and CDR2 sequences are SQVTM and ANQGSEA. This CDR3 is CSLKDGSYEQYF. The CDR3, as DNA: TGCAGCCTAAAGGATGGATCCTACGAGCAGTACTTC.

This clonotype was picked up a small number of times. The chain joins TRBV20-1 to TRBJ1-5, with D unclear. CDR3 length: 14 amino acids. Per germline, CDR1 DFQATT and CDR2 SNEGSKA (reference sequence). The germline V and J ends were trimmed by 5 bases and 1 base, with 12 bases remaining between them. As DNA, the CDR3 is TGCAGTGCTGCTAACCGGGAGAGCAATCAGCCCCAGCATTTT. It is translated as CSAANRESNQPQHF.

The table lists this clonotype with a count of one. This chain uses TRBV2 with TRBJ1-2; D remains unclear. This CDR3 contains 9 residues. Germline assignment: CDR1 SNHLY and CDR2 FYNNEI. The V gene lost 6 bases and the J gene lost 11 bases, with 7 bases spanning the gap. CDR3 DNA sequence: TGTGCCAGCAGCCGCAGGTACACCTTC. It yields the protein CASSRRYTF. Full variable domain (missing parts from reference TRBV2 and TRBJ1-2): EPEVTQTPSHQVTQMGQEVILRCVPISNHLYFYWYRQILGQKVEFLVSFYNNEISEKSEIFDDQFSVERPDGSNFTLKIRSTKLEDSAMYFCASSRRYTFGSGTRLTVV.

The CDR3 nucleotides are TGTGCCAGCAGAACTCCGGGACAGAACTATGGCTACACCTTC. Translation: CASRTPGQNYGYTF. The V call is TRBV11-2, the J call TRBJ1-2; 7 nucleotides align to TRBD1. This CDR3 spans 14 amino acids. Germline lookup yields CDR1 SGHAT and CDR2 FQNNGV. V was pared by 6 bases and J by 2 bases, with 6 bases of the junction left unmatched. The full variable domain, completed using reference TRBV11-2 and TRBJ1-2, is EAGVAQSPRYKIIEKRQSVAFWCNPISGHATLYWYQQILGQGPKLLIQFQNNGVVDDSQLPKDRFSAERLKGVDSTLKIQPAKLEDSAVYLCASRTPGQNYGYTFGSGTRLTVV.

The chain links TRBV25-1 to TRBJ2-3; 8 nucleotides line up with TRBD2. The trim removed 3 bases at V and 6 bases at J, leaving 11 bases unmatched. The CDR3 totals 16 residues. Germline V CDR1 and CDR2: MGHDK, SYGVNS. CDR3 loop: CASSDTLAGLLDTQYF. In nucleotides, the CDR3 is TGTGCCAGCAGTGATACATTAGCGGGATTATTGGATACGCAGTATTTT. The complete variable domain, with remaining parts taken from reference TRBV25-1 and TRBJ2-3, reads EADIYQTPRYLVIGTGKKITLECSQTMGHDKMYWYQQDPGMELHLIHYSYGVNSTEKGDLSSESTVSRIRTEHFPLTLESARPSHTSQYLCASSDTLAGLLDTQYFGPGTRLTVL.

V gene TRBV10-1 combines with J gene TRBJ2-6, with D perhaps matching TRBD2 (6 bases). V dropped 3 bases and J dropped 2 bases, with 20 bases sitting between them. CDR1 and CDR2 (germline): WNHNN, SYGVQD (reference sequence). This CDR3 spans 19 amino acids. As DNA, the CDR3 is TGCGCCAGCAGTGACACGTACCCGCAGGGAGGCGCTGGGGCCAACGTCCTGACTTTC. The encoded protein is CASSDTYPQGGAGANVLTF.

This chain joins TRBV11-2 and TRBJ2-2; 8 bases are a match to TRBD2. The CDR3 runs 15 residues. Germline V gene sequence: CDR1 SGHAT, CDR2 FQNNGV. With 5 bases clipped from V and 6 bases from J, the junction kept 8 bases outside the gene matches. This chain's CDR3 is CASSLSGRSSGELFF. Written as DNA, the CDR3 is TGTGCCAGCAGCCTGAGCGGGAGAAGCTCCGGGGAGCTGTTTTTT.

The rearrangement joins TRBV12-3 or TRBV12-4 to TRBJ2-7; D is possibly TRBD1 (6 bases). Trimming left V 6 bases short and J 4 bases short, with 10 bases between. The CDR3 totals 12 residues. The DNA for the CDR3 is TGTGCCAGCAGCGACAGGTTGTACGAGCAGTACTTC. Its translation is CASSDRLYEQYF.

The CDR3 is CASITAGARDTQYF. The CDR3 nucleotides read TGTGCCAGCATCACAGCGGGAGCGAGAGATACGCAGTATTTT. V usage is TRBV2 and J usage is TRBJ2-3; 8 bases align to TRBD2. The CDR3 runs 14 residues. Germline CDR1 is SNHLY and CDR2 is FYNNEI. V trimming: 7 bases; J trimming: 5 bases; junction bases outside the gene matches: 8.

This clonotype was observed at least ten times. The chain is built from TRBV19 and TRBJ1-2, with 7 bases identical to TRBD1. CDR3 size: 15 residues. With 5 bases clipped from V and 3 bases from J, the junction kept 9 bases outside the gene matches. CDR1 LNHDA and CDR2 SQIVND come from the germline V gene (reference sequence). DNA for the CDR3: TGTGCCAGTAGTGCCGAGACAGGGTCCCACTATGGCTACACCTTC. It codes for CASSAETGSHYGYTF.

This clonotype was seen only a few times. The rearrangement uses TRBV10-2 and TRBJ2-7; TRBD1 aligns across 9 bases. Germline V lookup: CDR1 WSHSY, CDR2 SAAADI. The J segment lost 7 bases and the V segment lost 8 bases, leaving 9 bases of the junction unmatched. The CDR3 is made up of 13 amino acids. The CDR3 region is CASLGTGFWEQYF. The CDR3 DNA reads as TGCGCCAGCCTGGGGACAGGGTTTTGGGAGCAGTACTTC.

With respect to this clonotype: With a much larger clone just one base away, this may be a read error. This chain uses TRBV7-2 with TRBJ2-7, with 11 bases lining up with TRBD2. The CDR3 contains 15 residues. Germline lookup yields CDR1 SGHTA and CDR2 FQGNSA. V was clipped by 5 bases and J by 6 bases; unmatched bases: 9. Written as DNA, the CDR3 is TGTGCCAGCAGCATCGATCTAGCGGGAGGAGTCGAGCAGTACTTC. This codes for CASSIDLAGGVEQYF.

Remarks on this clonotype: A read error may be the cause here, since a much bigger clone is one base away. The rearrangement joins TRBV19 to TRBJ1-1; D is uncertain. This CDR3 has 15 amino acids. Trimming took 5 bases from V and 4 from J, leaving 17 bases between them. The germline V gene has CDR1 LNHDA and CDR2 SQIVND (reference sequence). As DNA, the CDR3 is TGTGCCAGTAGTTCTCAAGACATAGGTGGCACTGAAGCTTTCTTT. Protein: CASSSQDIGGTEAFF. Full variable domain (outside the CDR3, taken from reference TRBV19 and TRBJ1-1): DGGITQSPKYLFRKEGQNVTLSCEQNLNHDAMYWYRQDPGQGLRLIYYSQIVNDFQKGDIAEGYSVSREKKESFPLTVTSAQKNPTAFYLCASSSQDIGGTEAFFGQGTRLTVV.

The chain is built from TRBV6-6 and TRBJ1-5, with D uncertain. CDR3 length: 13 amino acids. The germline gives CDR1 MNHNY, CDR2 SVGAGI (reference sequence). Trimming removed 10 bases from V and 0 bases from J, with 10 bases in between. CDR3 coding DNA: TGTGCCATTTCCGCAGCTAGCAATCAGCCCCAGCATTTT. It specifies CAISAASNQPQHF.

At least ten counts were recorded for this clonotype. V usage is TRBV7-9 and J usage is TRBJ1-1; D is unresolved. Trimming took 5 bases from V and 1 from J, leaving 17 bases between them. This CDR3 is 16 amino acids long. Germline V gene data show CDR1 as SEHNR and CDR2 as FQNEAQ (reference sequence). CDR3 nucleotides: TGTGCCAGCAGCCCGTTTGCTACACTGCCGAACACTGAAGCTTTCTTT. Translated, it gives CASSPFATLPNTEAFF. Filled out from reference TRBV7-9 and TRBJ1-1, the complete variable domain reads DTGVSQNPRHKITKRGQNVTFRCDPISEHNRLYWYRQTLGQGPEFLTYFQNEAQLEKSRLLSDRFSAERPKGSFSTLEIQRTEQGDSAMYLCASSPFATLPNTEAFFGQGTRLTVV.

This clonotype was recorded a few times. The V gene is TRBV7-9, the J gene TRBJ2-7; D unresolved. V shed 3 bases and J shed 3 bases, with 15 bases lying between them. The CDR3 runs to 15 residues. Germline values: CDR1 SEHNR, CDR2 FQNEAQ (reference sequence). CDR3 region: CASSFLEAGYYEQYF. The CDR3 DNA reads as TGTGCCAGCAGCTTCCTCGAGGCCGGTTACTACGAGCAGTACTTC.

CDR3 in DNA: TGTGCCAGCAGCCCCAAGGGGGTGGCGGGAGTGACCACCGAGCAGTACTTC. The encoded protein is CASSPKGVAGVTTEQYF. This chain connects TRBV7-8 to TRBJ2-7; the D gene is possibly TRBD2 (7 bases). Per the germline V gene, CDR1 is SGHVS and CDR2 is FQNEAQ. The CDR3 length is 17 residues. V was trimmed by 5 bases and J by 6 bases, leaving 26 bases between them.